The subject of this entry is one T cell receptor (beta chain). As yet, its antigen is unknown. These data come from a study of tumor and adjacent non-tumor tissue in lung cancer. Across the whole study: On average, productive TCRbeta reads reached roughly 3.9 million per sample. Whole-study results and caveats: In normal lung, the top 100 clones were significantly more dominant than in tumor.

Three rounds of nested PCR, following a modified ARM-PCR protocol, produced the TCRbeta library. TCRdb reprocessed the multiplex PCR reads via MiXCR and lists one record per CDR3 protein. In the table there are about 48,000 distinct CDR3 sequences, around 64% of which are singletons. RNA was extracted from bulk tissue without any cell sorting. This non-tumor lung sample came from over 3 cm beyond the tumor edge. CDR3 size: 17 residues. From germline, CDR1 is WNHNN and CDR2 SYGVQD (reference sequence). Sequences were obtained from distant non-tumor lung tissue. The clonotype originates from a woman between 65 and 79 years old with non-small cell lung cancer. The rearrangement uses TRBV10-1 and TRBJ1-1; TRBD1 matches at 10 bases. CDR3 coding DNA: TGCGTAAGCAGTGCCCAGACAGGGGGCTTATCGAACACTGAAGCTTTCTTT. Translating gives CVSSAQTGGLSNTEAFF.